This T cell receptor beta chain was captured in a study of human T cells and chemical hapten exposure. Time point noted: patch test 1, 2 weeks after DPC sensitization. Indicated treatment: therapeutic diphenylcyclopropenone sensitization with weekly scalp DPC. Prior to application of each patch test, blood was drawn. TCRdb processed the RACE reads anew with MiXCR; each CDR3 protein has one entry. Of about 120,000 distinct CDR3 sequences in the sample, about an eighth were seen once. There are 17 residues in the CDR3. This clonotype was found a few times. Specimen: whole blood, collected in connection with sensitization to the hapten diphenylcyclopropenone (DPC). The source of this sequence is a woman between 50 and 59 years old with alopecia areata. Some clones in this sample may be carry-over from other donors' samples. The chain is built from TRBV21-1 and TRBJ2-1; no check of the table's D call, TRBD1, against the DNA was made. TRBV21-1 is recorded as a pseudogene. The CDR3 nucleotides are TGTGCCAGCAGCAAAAAAGGGGGGGCCATGTCCTACAATGAGCAGTTCTTC. It yields the protein CASSKKGGAMSYNEQFF.